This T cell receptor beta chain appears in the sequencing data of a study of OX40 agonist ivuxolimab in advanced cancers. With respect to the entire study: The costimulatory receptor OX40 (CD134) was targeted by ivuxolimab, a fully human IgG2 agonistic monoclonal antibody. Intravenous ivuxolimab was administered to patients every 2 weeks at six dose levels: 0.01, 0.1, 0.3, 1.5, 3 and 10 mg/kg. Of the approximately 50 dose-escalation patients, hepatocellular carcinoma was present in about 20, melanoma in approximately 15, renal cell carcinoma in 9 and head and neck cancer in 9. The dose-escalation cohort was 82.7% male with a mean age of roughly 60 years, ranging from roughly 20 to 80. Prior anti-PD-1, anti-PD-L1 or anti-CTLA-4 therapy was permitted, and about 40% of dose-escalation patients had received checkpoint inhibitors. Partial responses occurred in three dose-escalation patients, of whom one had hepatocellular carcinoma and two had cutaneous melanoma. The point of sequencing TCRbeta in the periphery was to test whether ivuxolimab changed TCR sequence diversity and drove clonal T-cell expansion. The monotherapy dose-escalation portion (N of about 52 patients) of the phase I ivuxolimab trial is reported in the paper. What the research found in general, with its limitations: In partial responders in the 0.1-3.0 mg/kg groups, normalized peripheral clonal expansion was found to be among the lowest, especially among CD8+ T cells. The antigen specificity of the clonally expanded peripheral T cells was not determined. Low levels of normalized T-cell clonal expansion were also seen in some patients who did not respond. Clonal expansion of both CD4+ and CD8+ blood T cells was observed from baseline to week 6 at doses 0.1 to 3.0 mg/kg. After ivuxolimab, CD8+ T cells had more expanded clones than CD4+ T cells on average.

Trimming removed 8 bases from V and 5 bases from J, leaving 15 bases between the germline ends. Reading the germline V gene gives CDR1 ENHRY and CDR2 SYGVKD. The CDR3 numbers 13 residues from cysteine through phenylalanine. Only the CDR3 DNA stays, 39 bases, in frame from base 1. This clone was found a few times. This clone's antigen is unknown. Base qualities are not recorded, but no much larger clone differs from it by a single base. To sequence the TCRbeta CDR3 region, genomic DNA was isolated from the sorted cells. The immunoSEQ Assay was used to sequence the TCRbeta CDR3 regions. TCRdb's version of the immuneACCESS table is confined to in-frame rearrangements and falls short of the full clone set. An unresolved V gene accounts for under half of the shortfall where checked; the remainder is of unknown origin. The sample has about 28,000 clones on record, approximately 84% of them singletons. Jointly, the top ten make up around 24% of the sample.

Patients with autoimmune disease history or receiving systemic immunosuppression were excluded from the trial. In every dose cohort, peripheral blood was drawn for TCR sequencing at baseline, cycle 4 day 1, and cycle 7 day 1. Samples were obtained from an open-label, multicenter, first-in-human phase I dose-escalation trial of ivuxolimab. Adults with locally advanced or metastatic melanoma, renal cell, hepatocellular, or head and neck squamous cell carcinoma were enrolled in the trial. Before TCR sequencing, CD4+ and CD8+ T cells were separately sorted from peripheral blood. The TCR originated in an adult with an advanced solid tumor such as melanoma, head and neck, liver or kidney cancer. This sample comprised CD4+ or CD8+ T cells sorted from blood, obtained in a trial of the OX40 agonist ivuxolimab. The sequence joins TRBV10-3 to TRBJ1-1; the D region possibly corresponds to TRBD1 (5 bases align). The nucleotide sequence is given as TGTGCCATCGGAAATCTTGAGGGGACTGAAGCTTTCTTT. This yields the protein CAIGNLEGTEAFF.